The rows below give T cell receptor beta chains drawn from one sample of a study of control samples from healthy donors and cancer patients. The assay was immunoSEQ multiplex PCR, and TCRdb's table has in-frame clones only and misses some. This table has 110,000 to 150,000 clones, approximately 91% appearing once. The sequencing sample was made of blood. These receptors all come from a woman in her twenties or thirties in good health. The CDR3 runs from the conserved cysteine through the conserved F or W. D genes are given only for firm matches. A clone size is listed for some rows: how often the clone was seen (once, few, many), or a class if it is expanded.

clone size	V gene	D gene	J gene	CDR3 protein	CDR3 DNA
-	TRBV7-8	-	TRBJ2-7	CASSLLGSGSTYEQYF	TGTGCCAGCAGCTTATTAGGGAGCGGATCTACCTACGAGCAGTACTTC
-	TRBV29-1	TRBD1	TRBJ1-1	CSVDSGTGATMF	TGCAGCGTTGACTCCGGGACAGGGGCTACCATGTTT
-	TRBV18	-	TRBJ2-1	CASSPQQNEQFF	TGTGCCAGCTCACCACAGCAGAATGAGCAGTTCTTC
-	TRBV4-1	-	TRBJ1-1	CASSQRAGNTEAFF	TGCGCCAGCAGCCAACGGGCAGGGAACACTGAAGCTTTCTTT
-	TRBV6-6	TRBD1	TRBJ1-3	CASSFGTDSGNTIYF	TGTGCCAGCAGCTTTGGGACAGACTCTGGAAACACCATATATTTT
once	TRBV27	TRBD1	TRBJ1-2	CASSLQGANKGGYTF	TGTGCCAGCAGTTTACAGGGGGCTAATAAAGGCGGCTACACCTTC
-	TRBV18	-	TRBJ1-1	CASSPWRIEAFF	TGTGCCAGCTCACCATGGAGGATTGAAGCTTTCTTT
-	TRBV5-4	-	TRBJ1-1	CASSPRGWGEAFF	TGTGCCAGCAGCCCCCGGGGATGGGGGGAAGCTTTCTTT
-	TRBV10-1	TRBD2	TRBJ2-5	CASSDTLAGGPGETQYF	TGCGCCAGCAGTGACACCCTAGCGGGAGGGCCGGGGGAGACCCAGTACTTC
-	TRBV11-1	-	TRBJ2-1	CASRLDRSSYNEQFF	TGTGCCAGCAGGTTGGACCGGAGCTCCTACAATGAGCAGTTCTTC
-	TRBV19	-	TRBJ1-4	CASRTRTADNEKLFF	TGTGCCAGTAGAACGAGGACAGCGGATAATGAAAAACTGTTTTTT
-	TRBV7-9	-	TRBJ2-1	CASSLAQLVGEQFF	TGTGCCAGCAGCTTAGCGCAGCTAGTTGGTGAGCAGTTCTTC
-	TRBV18	-	TRBJ2-2	CASSPTTGRDTGELFF	TGTGCCAGCTCACCGACCACAGGGCGGGACACCGGGGAGCTGTTTTTT